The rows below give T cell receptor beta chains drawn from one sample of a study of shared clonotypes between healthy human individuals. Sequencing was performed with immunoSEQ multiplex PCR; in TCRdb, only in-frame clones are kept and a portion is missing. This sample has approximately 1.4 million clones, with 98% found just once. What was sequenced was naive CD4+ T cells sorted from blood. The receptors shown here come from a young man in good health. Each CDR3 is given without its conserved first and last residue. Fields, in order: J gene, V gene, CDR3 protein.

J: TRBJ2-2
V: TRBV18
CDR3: ASSPRETGELF

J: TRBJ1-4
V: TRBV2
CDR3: ASSDTRGEKLF

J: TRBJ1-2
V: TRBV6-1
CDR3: ASSELGQTNYGYT

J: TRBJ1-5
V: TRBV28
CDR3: ASSPGQAGNQPQH

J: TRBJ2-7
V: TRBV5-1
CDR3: ASSLGGGELTYEQY

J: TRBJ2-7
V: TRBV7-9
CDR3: ASSTDELASYEQY

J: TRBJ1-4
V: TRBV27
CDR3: ASSLAGGINEKLF

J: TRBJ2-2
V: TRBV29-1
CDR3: SVGELGTGELF

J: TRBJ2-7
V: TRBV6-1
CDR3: ASSAGRGGEQY

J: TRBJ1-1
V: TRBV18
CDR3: ASSPLGTGGSNTEAF

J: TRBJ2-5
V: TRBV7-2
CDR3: ASTGTRQETQY

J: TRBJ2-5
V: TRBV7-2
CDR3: ASSRRSQETQY

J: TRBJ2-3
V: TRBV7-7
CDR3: ASSLARIAGSTDTQY

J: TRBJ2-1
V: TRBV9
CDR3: ASSGAGGPYNEQF

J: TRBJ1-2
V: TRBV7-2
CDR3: ASSFITPGKGYT

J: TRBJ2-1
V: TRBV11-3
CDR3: ASSHSQEREQF

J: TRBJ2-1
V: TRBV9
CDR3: ASSVTHEQF

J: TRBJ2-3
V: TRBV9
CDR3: ASSVAGGRVPDTQY

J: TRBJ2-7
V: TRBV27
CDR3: ASSQGLAGVYEQY

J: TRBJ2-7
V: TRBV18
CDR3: ASSRRPGSGNSYEQY

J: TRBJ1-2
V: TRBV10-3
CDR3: AISEDPRAGRRGYT

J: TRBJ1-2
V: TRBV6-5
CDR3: ASRSSGTTNYGYT

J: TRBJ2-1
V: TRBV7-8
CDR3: ASSLRVGLKSYNEQF

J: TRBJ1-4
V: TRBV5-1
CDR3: ASSLSVVRSNEKLF

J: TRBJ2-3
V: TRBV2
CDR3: ASRYDRGRTDTQY

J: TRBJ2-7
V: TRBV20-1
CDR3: SASGLGWMY

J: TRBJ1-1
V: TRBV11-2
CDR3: ASSFHWTGETEAF

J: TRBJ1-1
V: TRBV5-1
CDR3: ASSSKIQGPNTEAF

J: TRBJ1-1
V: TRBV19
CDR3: ASRLNTEAF

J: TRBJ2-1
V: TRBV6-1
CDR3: ASNLGTPYNEQF

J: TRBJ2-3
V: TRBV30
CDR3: AWDAGTSRTDTQY

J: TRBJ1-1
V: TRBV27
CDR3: ASSLMLGWTEAF

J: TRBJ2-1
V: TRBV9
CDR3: ASSGTHGGTSYNEQF

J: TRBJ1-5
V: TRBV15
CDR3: ATSSQNGRAQH

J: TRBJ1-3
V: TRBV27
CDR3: ASSFTGGFSGNTIY

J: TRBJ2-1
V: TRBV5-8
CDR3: ASNPADLVGNEQF

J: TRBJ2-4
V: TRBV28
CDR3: ASTSTGLRIQY

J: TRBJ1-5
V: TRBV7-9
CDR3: ASSFSGGAVQPQH

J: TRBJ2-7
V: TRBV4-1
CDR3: ASSPRDGAYEQY

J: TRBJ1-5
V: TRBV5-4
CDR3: ASSLGTGTNQPQH

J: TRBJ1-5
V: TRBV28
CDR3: ASRRQGSSNQPQH

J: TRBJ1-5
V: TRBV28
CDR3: ASSPQRNKGNQPQH

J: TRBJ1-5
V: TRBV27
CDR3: ASSSPGLGGVSQPQH

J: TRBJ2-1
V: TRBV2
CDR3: ASSDYNEQF

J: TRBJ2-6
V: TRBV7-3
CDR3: ASHLTGRSGANVLT

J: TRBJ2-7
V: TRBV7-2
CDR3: ASSLLAGLSLEQY

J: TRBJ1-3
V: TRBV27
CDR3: ASSYTGTGGNTIY

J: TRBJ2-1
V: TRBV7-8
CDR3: ASSLVRPSGRASEQF

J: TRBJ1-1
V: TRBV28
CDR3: ASSSNGEAF

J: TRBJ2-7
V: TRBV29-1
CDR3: SVGDKGYEQY

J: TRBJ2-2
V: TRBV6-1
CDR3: ASSDPGLAGQKHTGELF

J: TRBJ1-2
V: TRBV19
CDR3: ASTRQRSNYGYT

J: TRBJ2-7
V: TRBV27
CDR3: ASSTIGESSYEQY

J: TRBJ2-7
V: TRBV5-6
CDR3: ASSLGTLISYEQY

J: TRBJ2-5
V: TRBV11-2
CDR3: ASSQRGRLETQY

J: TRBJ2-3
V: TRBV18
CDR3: ASSPLAGTDTQY

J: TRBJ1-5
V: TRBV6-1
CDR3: ASSLRSRGNQPQH

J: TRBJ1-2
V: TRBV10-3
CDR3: AISESSSGGNYGYT

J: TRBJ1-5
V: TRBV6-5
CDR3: ASSVLGGSNQPQH

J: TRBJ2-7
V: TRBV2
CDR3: ANGGRASYEQY